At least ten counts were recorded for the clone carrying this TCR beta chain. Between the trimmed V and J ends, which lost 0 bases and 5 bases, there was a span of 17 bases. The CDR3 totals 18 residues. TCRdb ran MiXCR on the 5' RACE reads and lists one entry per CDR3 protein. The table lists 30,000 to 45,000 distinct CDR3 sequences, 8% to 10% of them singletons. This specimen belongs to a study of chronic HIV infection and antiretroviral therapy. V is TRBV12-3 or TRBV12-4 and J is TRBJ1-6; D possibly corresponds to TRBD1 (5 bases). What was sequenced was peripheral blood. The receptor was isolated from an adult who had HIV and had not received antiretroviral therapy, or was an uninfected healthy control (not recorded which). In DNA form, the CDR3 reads TGTGCCAGCAGTTTAGCCGCCGGGGCGACCTTTCATAATTCACCCCTCCACTTT. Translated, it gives CASSLAAGATFHNSPLHF.